These T cell receptor beta chains were read from a single sample in a study of T cells in narcolepsy. Measured with immunoSEQ multiplex PCR; TCRdb has only the in-frame clones, and not every one. This sample has around 31,000 clones; approximately 85% occur once, and the top ten carry roughly 2.5%. The specimen was CD45RA- memory CD4+ T cells from PBMCs. These receptors all come from a human donor with narcolepsy. CDR3s include the opening cysteine and the closing phenylalanine or tryptophan.

CDR3	J	V
CASSYARDGQKAFF	TRBJ1-1	TRBV6-6
CASSLADIRETQYF	TRBJ2-5	TRBV5-4
CASSPGSGIQPQHF	TRBJ1-5	TRBV6-5
CASSSMGGGAFF	TRBJ1-1	TRBV5-8
CAISDRGSGANVLTF	TRBJ2-6	TRBV10-3
CASSSGRTDTQYF	TRBJ2-3	TRBV5-1
CASSFAGTTAGEQYF	TRBJ2-7	TRBV5-4
CASSPAKDYGYTF	TRBJ1-2	TRBV7-3
CASSLGRNTEAFF	TRBJ1-1	TRBV11-3
CASSPTGQVFGPYEQYF	TRBJ2-7	TRBV28
CASSLGGRASYEQYF	TRBJ2-7	TRBV7-2
CASSHPPYEQYF	TRBJ2-7	TRBV28
CASSGQGVANTEAFF	TRBJ1-1	TRBV6-6
CASSLGAGRPQETQYF	TRBJ2-5	TRBV11-3
CASSSRGTGLLGQYF	TRBJ2-7	TRBV5-7
CASSSQGRSEEKLFF	TRBJ1-4	TRBV7-9
CASRGTDTQYF	TRBJ2-3	TRBV7-6
CASSQDLLSNRVLNEQFF	TRBJ2-1	TRBV14
CASSPSAGQETQYF	TRBJ2-5	TRBV5-1
CASSSGTGDEKLFF	TRBJ1-4	TRBV19
CASGRSGTFGGDTQYF	TRBJ2-3	TRBV2
CASLEAQGAPGANVLTF	TRBJ2-6	TRBV2
CASSPSGLAKNIQYF	TRBJ2-4	TRBV18